Listed below are T cell receptor beta chains from one sample, sequenced in a study of T cell repertoires in cytomegalovirus infection. In TCRdb, the reads were re-called with MiXCR into one record per CDR3 protein. The sample has tens of thousands of distinct CDR3 sequences; about 4.2% are singletons. The specimen sequenced was PBMCs. These receptors were taken from a human donor in good health (CMV status not recorded). Some clones in this sample may be carry-over from other donors' samples. Both conserved end residues are part of each CDR3. Fields, in order: V gene, clone size, J gene, D gene, CDR3 DNA, CDR3 protein. A D gene is named only where the DNA matches it firmly. Part of the rows lack a size; the others show once, few, many or a class for expanded clones.

V: TRBV6-1; size: many; J: TRBJ2-1; D: TRBD2; DNA: TGTGCCAGCAACTCCGGGACTAGGCAGTTCTTC; CDR3: CASNSGTRQFF
V: TRBV7-6; size: many; J: TRBJ2-1; D: TRBD2; DNA: TGTGCCAGCAGCTGGACTAGCGGTCGGCAGTTCTTC; CDR3: CASSWTSGRQFF
V: TRBV29-1; size: many; J: TRBJ1-1; D: .; DNA: TGCAGCGCTTCTCAGGGGAACACTGAAGCTTTCTTT; CDR3: CSASQGNTEAFF
V: TRBV11-1; size: .; J: TRBJ2-6; D: .; DNA: TGTGCCAGCAGCTTAGCGTCGGGGACAACTGGGGCCAACGTCCTGACTTTC; CDR3: CASSLASGTTGANVLTF
V: TRBV7-8; size: many; J: TRBJ2-5; D: TRBD1; DNA: TGTGCCAGCAGCTTAGTAGGGCAGGGGGTCCAAGAGACCCAGTACTTC; CDR3: CASSLVGQGVQETQYF
V: TRBV7-2; size: many; J: TRBJ1-2; D: .; DNA: TGTGCCAGCAGCTCCAAGACCCCGGGCCGTGAAGTGGGCTACACCTTC; CDR3: CASSSKTPGREVGYTF
V: TRBV7-2; size: many; J: TRBJ2-1; D: TRBD1; DNA: TGTGCCAGCAGCTTTGGGACAGGGGTCTACAATGAGCAGTTCTTC; CDR3: CASSFGTGVYNEQFF
V: TRBV7-2; size: many; J: TRBJ2-1; D: .; DNA: TGTGCCAGCAGTCGTGGGGGCGCGGGGGACAATGAGCAGTTCTTC; CDR3: CASSRGGAGDNEQFF
V: TRBV6-2/TRBV6-3; size: many; J: TRBJ1-1; D: .; DNA: TGTGCCAGCAGTACACCGGGACGGGGACCGATGAACACTGAAGCTTTCTTT; CDR3: CASSTPGRGPMNTEAFF
V: TRBV12-3/TRBV12-4; size: many; J: TRBJ1-2; D: .; DNA: TGTGCCAGCAGCCGTACAGGGAATGGTGGCTACACCTTC; CDR3: CASSRTGNGGYTF
V: TRBV12-3/TRBV12-4; size: many; J: TRBJ1-2; D: TRBD1; DNA: TGTGCCAGCAGAACGAGACAGGGGTGGAAAGGCTACACCTTC; CDR3: CASRTRQGWKGYTF
V: TRBV7-2; size: many; J: TRBJ2-7; D: .; DNA: TGTGCCAGCAGCTTAGGGGCAGGGCGCGAGCAGTACTTC; CDR3: CASSLGAGREQYF
V: TRBV7-2; size: many; J: TRBJ2-1; D: TRBD2; DNA: TGTGCCAGCAGCTTACTAGCGGGGGGGCTCTACAATGAGCAGTTCTTC; CDR3: CASSLLAGGLYNEQFF
V: TRBV7-2; size: .; J: TRBJ2-5; D: .; DNA: TGTGCCAGCAGCCGAATCAAAAAGGGGGAGACCCAGTACTTC; CDR3: CASSRIKKGETQYF
V: TRBV7-2; size: many; J: TRBJ2-3; D: TRBD2; DNA: TGTGCCAGCACCCGGGGGGCTAGCGGGAGGCCCGCCGATACGCAGTATTTT; CDR3: CASTRGASGRPADTQYF